This T cell receptor (beta chain) emerged from a study of cytomegalovirus exposure and HLA in healthy donors. Findings and caveats of the study: In an earlier analysis, productive rearrangement rates for most beta V segments clustered near 90% or 30%. Upon later analysis, HLA-associated TCR beta chains proved more clonally expanded than other, equally common chains. A later analysis reportedly found that, within productive TCRs, an Asian-associated ancestry cluster had fewer N-insertions than the mean observed across the approximately 700 donors. A cluster of highly shared sequence variants was likely a sequencing artifact.

Primers: 60 Vbeta forward and 13 Jbeta reverse. The protocol was immunoSEQ multiplex PCR, while the TCRdb copy is restricted to in-frame clones and leaves out a portion. Reported are 90,000 to 130,000 clones; the ten largest clones contain approximately 3.7%. In regard to this clone: The target antigen is unknown.

CDR1 is MNHEY, CDR2 SMNVEV, per germline (reference sequence). The CDR3 is 15 residues long. Between the trimmed V and J ends, which lost 5 bases and 7 bases, there was a span of 15 bases. The sequencing input was PBMCs. V usage is TRBV27 and J usage is TRBJ1-6, with a tentative D call TRBD1 (5 bases). The TCR was taken from a man aged 30 to 45 in good health and CMV-seronegative. CDR3 coding DNA: TGTGCCAGCAGTCCCGCGGGGGGGGTGAATTCACCCCTCCACTTT. It yields the protein CASSPAGGVNSPLHF.